This entry features one TCR beta chain sequence. The antigen is undetermined. V dropped 2 bases and J dropped 6 bases, with 9 bases sitting between them. Germline V gene data show CDR1 as SGHRS and CDR2 as YFSETQ. CDR3 length: 12 residues. Vbeta (60) and Jbeta (13) primers were used in the PCR. Measured with immunoSEQ multiplex PCR; TCRdb has only the in-frame clones, and not every one. The data hold about 200,000 clones, with 65% to 90% observed a single time. At sampling all donors were nominally healthy, likely with unrecorded immune exposures. The sample originates from a study of cytomegalovirus exposure and HLA in healthy donors. Across the study: Genetic ancestry analysis placed about 76% of the roughly 400 donors that were genotyped in the Caucasian-associated cluster.

General study findings and limits: CMV serostatus alone was available as immune exposure information. Evidence from a later analysis indicated that most CMV-associated TCR beta chains looked HLA-restricted.

Sequencing used PBMCs. The chain couples TRBV5-1 to TRBJ2-7; TRBD1 might be the D (5 bases). The clonotype was recovered from a woman between 25 and 40 years old in good health and CMV-seronegative. Written as DNA, the CDR3 is TGCGCCAGCAGCTTAGGGGTTTCCGAGCAGTACTTC. Amino acid sequence: CASSLGVSEQYF.